Listed here is a single T cell receptor (beta chain). Its specificity is not known. With 60 Vbeta and 13 Jbeta primers, the PCR was carried out. Libraries were prepared by immunoSEQ multiplex PCR; TCRdb keeps only in-frame clonotypes and omits some of them. The sample holds around 150,000 clones, 70% to 75% seen once. This sample is part of a study of cytomegalovirus exposure and HLA in healthy donors. General study points: Sequencing likely caused a cluster of highly shared sequence variants.

This CDR3 is built from 16 residues. CDR1 and CDR2 (germline): SGHTA, FQGNSA. J was trimmed by 4 bases and V by 2 bases; bases with no gene match: 6. The sequencing sample was made of PBMCs. This chain links TRBV7-2 with TRBJ2-7; 12 bases are a match to TRBD2. This TCR was sampled from a human donor in good health. The CDR3 sequence is CASSLLAGGTNYEQYF. As DNA, the CDR3 is TGTGCCAGCAGCTTACTAGCGGGAGGGACGAATTACGAGCAGTACTTC.